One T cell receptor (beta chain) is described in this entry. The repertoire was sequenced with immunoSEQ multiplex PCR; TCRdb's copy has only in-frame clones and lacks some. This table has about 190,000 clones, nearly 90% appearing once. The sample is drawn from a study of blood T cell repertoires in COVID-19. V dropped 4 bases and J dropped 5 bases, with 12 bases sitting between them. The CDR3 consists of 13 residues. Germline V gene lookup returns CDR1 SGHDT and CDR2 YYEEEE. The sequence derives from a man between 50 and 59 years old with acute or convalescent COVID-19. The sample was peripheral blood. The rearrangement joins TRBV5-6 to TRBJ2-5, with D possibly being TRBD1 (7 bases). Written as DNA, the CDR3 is TGTGCCAGCAGCCCAGGGGGGTACGAGACCCAGTACTTC. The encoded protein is CASSPGGYETQYF.